The 29 T cell receptor beta chains below come from one sample, sequenced in a study of cytomegalovirus exposure and HLA in healthy donors. Only in-frame clones appear in the TCRdb table, and some are missing; sequencing was by immunoSEQ multiplex PCR. The sample consists of 150,000 to 200,000 clones, 91% of them appearing once. The sample consisted of PBMCs. These receptors were obtained from a woman under 30 in good health and CMV-seropositive.

This clone was seen once. The J gene is TRBJ2-3, the V gene TRBV27, with 12 bases identical to TRBD2. This CDR3 has 16 amino acids. Unmatched junction bases numbered 5, after V lost 5 bases and J lost 2 bases. Germline-derived CDR1 and CDR2 are MNHEY and SMNVEV (reference sequence). DNA of the CDR3: TGTGCCAGCAGTCCTGGACTAGCGGGGATCACAGATACGCAGTATTTT. This codes for CASSPGLAGITDTQYF.

The CDR3 is CASSPRTEAFF. The CDR3 nucleotides read TGTGCCAGCAGTCCGCGCACTGAAGCTTTCTTT. This chain uses TRBV28 with TRBJ1-1; D is unresolved. The CDR3 extends over 11 amino acids. Between the trimmed V and J ends, which lost 5 bases and 4 bases, there was a span of 5 bases. Germline V CDR1 and CDR2: MDHEN, SYDVKM.

This clone was recorded once. The chain couples TRBV5-6 to TRBJ2-3, with D maybe TRBD1 (6 bases). Trimming shortened V by 1 base and J by 1 base, and 13 bases separated the two germline ends. The germline CDR1 and CDR2 sequences are SGHDT and YYEEEE. The CDR3 is made up of 16 amino acids. In DNA form, the CDR3 reads TGTGCCAGCAGCTTGAGGTCGGGACACCGCACAGATACGCAGTATTTT. Encoded protein: CASSLRSGHRTDTQYF.

This chain links TRBV19 with TRBJ2-1, with D possibly matching TRBD2 (6 bases). The germline V gene has CDR1 LNHDA and CDR2 SQIVND (reference sequence). The CDR3 has 15 residues. With 7 bases removed from V and 6 bases from J, the gap between germline ends came to 19 bases. The CDR3 reads CASKPGGSTGNEQFF. In DNA, the CDR3 is TGTGCCAGTAAGCCCGGGGGTTCCACCGGCAATGAGCAGTTCTTC. Variable domain in full (rest from reference TRBV19 and TRBJ2-1): DGGITQSPKYLFRKEGQNVTLSCEQNLNHDAMYWYRQDPGQGLRLIYYSQIVNDFQKGDIAEGYSVSREKKESFPLTVTSAQKNPTAFYLCASKPGGSTGNEQFFGPGTRLTVL.

The V gene is TRBV29-1, the J gene TRBJ1-2; 8 bases map to TRBD1. V gave up 6 bases and J gave up 6 bases; unmatched junction bases: 9. From germline, CDR1 is SQVTM and CDR2 ANQGSEA. This CDR3 region has 13 residues. The CDR3 loop is CSVIRQGFHGYTF. CDR3 bases: TGCAGCGTCATAAGACAGGGGTTCCATGGCTACACCTTC. Combining the CDR3 with reference TRBV29-1 and TRBJ1-2 gives the whole variable domain SAVISQKPSRDICQRGTSLTIQCQVDSQVTMMFWYRQQPGQSLTLIATANQGSEATYESGFVIDKFPISRPNLTFSTLTVSNMSPEDSSIYLCSVIRQGFHGYTFGSGTRLTVV.

The chain has TRBV6-5 and TRBJ2-6; TRBD1 agrees at 7 bases. The V segment lost 7 bases and the J segment 1 base; nucleotides outside the gene matches: 4. Germline CDR1 and CDR2: MNHEY and SVGAGI. This CDR3 is 15 amino acids long. The CDR3 sequence: CASKQGLSGANVLTF. The CDR3 nucleotides read TGTGCCAGCAAACAGGGGCTTTCTGGGGCCAACGTCCTGACTTTC.

V and J are TRBV5-1 and TRBJ2-7; D might be TRBD1 (5 bases). Germline-derived CDR1 and CDR2 are SGHRS and YFSETQ. The CDR3 spans 14 residues. Trimming left V 4 bases short and J 5 bases short, with 16 bases between. This chain's CDR3 is CASSSTGRVHEQYF. The CDR3 DNA reads as TGCGCCAGCAGCAGCACCGGCAGGGTGCACGAGCAGTACTTC.

The CDR3 nucleotides are TGCGCCAGCACCTATGGTAGCGGGATGGACGAGCAGTTCTTC. As protein: CASTYGSGMDEQFF. V and J are TRBV5-1 and TRBJ2-1; TRBD2 agrees at 8 bases. Losses at the gene ends were 6 bases for V and 10 bases for J; bases not matched to a gene: 12. Germline V CDR1 and CDR2: SGHRS, YFSETQ. CDR3 size: 14 residues.

The chain employs TRBV15 and TRBJ2-3; D not certain. The germline CDR1 and CDR2 sequences are LNHNV and YYDKDF (reference sequence). V dropped 0 bases and J dropped 4 bases, with 11 bases sitting between them. CDR3 length: 15 residues. The CDR3 DNA sequence: TGTGCCACCAGCAGAGATCGAGCGACCTCAGATACGCAGTATTTT. It yields the protein CATSRDRATSDTQYF.

The chain carries TRBV12-1 and TRBJ2-5; the table gives TRBD1 as D, unverified against the DNA. TRBV12-1 has pseudogene status. The CDR3 extends over 19 amino acids. The CDR3: CASSFEEGLRDRGRETQYF. The CDR3 nucleotides read TGTGCCAGCAGCTTTGAAGAAGGGCTCCGGGACAGGGGGCGGGAGACCCAGTACTTC.

This chain connects TRBV2 to TRBJ2-6; 8 bases agree with TRBD1. Trimming removed 7 bases from V and 0 bases from J; junction bases left unmatched: 8. The germline CDR1 and CDR2 sequences are SNHLY and FYNNEI. The CDR3 is 17 amino acids. CDR3 loop: CASTGTGTSSGANVLTF. The CDR3 DNA follows: TGTGCCAGCACAGGGACAGGAACGTCCTCTGGGGCCAACGTCCTGACTTTC.

V usage is TRBV25-1 and J usage is TRBJ1-1, with TRBD1 identical over 7 bases. The J segment lost 1 base and the V segment lost 6 bases, leaving 5 bases of the junction unmatched. The CDR3 spans 14 residues. Germline V gives CDR1 MGHDK, CDR2 SYGVNS. The CDR3 reads CASRAGQPNTEAFF. CDR3 sequence (DNA): TGTGCCAGCAGGGCGGGACAGCCGAACACTGAAGCTTTCTTT.

The V and J genes are TRBV2 and TRBJ2-2; no clear D. The CDR3 is made up of 11 amino acids. CDR1 is SNHLY and CDR2 is FYNNEI in the germline V gene. Trimming cost V 7 bases and J 6 bases, with 6 bases left between them. CDR3 bases: TGTGCCAGCAACACCGCCGGGGAGCTGTTTTTT. This codes for CASNTAGELFF.

In its sample, this clone was seen once. The chain recombines TRBV12-1 with TRBJ2-7; TRBD2, the table's D call, was not compared with the DNA. TRBV12-1 is a recognized pseudogene. CDR3 size: 16 residues. Here the CDR3 reads CASSFRAEREIYEQYF. CDR3 coding DNA: TGTGCCAGCAGCTTCCGCGCCGAGCGGGAGATATACGAGCAGTACTTC.

The V call is TRBV5-5, the J call TRBJ2-7, with 7 bases identical to TRBD2. The CDR3 runs to 17 residues. V gave up 3 bases and J gave up 3 bases; unmatched junction bases: 15. CDR1 is SGHKS and CDR2 is YYEKEE in the germline V gene (reference sequence). The CDR3 DNA reads TGTGCCAGCAGCTCCGGAGGGAGGGAAAGGCCCATCTACGAGCAGTACTTC. Its translation is CASSSGGRERPIYEQYF.

This rearrangement joins TRBV7-9 to TRBJ2-2; possible D gene TRBD2, 6 bases. V was clipped by 0 bases and J by 5 bases, with 13 bases between them. CDR1 and CDR2 from the germline V gene are SEHNR and FQNEAQ (reference sequence). The CDR3 totals 16 residues. The CDR3: CASSLAQTSWTGELFF. In nucleotides, the CDR3 is TGTGCCAGCAGCTTAGCGCAAACTAGCTGGACCGGGGAGCTGTTTTTT.

This clone was seen just once. This sequence joins TRBV19 and TRBJ1-1; D ambiguous. V was trimmed by 4 bases and J by 6 bases, leaving 9 bases between them. Germline V lookup: CDR1 LNHDA, CDR2 SQIVND (reference sequence). The CDR3 spans 12 residues. The CDR3 DNA sequence: TGTGCCAGTAGTACCGGAGGGCCTGAAGCTTTCTTT. Translating it yields CASSTGGPEAFF.

This clone was recorded only once. The rearrangement uses TRBV27 and TRBJ1-6; 10 nucleotides agree with TRBD1. The CDR3 length is 18 residues. Germline V CDR1 and CDR2: MNHEY, SMNVEV (reference sequence). V lost 6 bases to trimming and J lost 8 bases; unmatched junction nucleotides: 16. For the CDR3, the DNA is TGTGCCAGCAGGGCCGGGACAGGGGTAATTATCCGGGATTCACCCCTCCACTTT. Its protein product is CASRAGTGVIIRDSPLHF.

J is TRBJ2-5 and V is TRBV5-1; 7 bases line up with TRBD1. Germline assignment: CDR1 SGHRS and CDR2 YFSETQ. V shed 2 bases and J 1 base; nucleotides not matched to a gene: 8. The CDR3 is made up of 16 amino acids. The CDR3 DNA is TGCGCCAGCAGCTTAAACAGGGGCCTCATCCAAGAGACCCAGTACTTC. Protein: CASSLNRGLIQETQYF.

This chain joins TRBV4-2 and TRBJ2-3; TRBD2 aligns across 11 bases. V gave up 4 bases and J gave up 1 base; unmatched junction bases: 10. This CDR3 is built from 18 residues. Germline V CDR1 and CDR2: LGHNA, YNFKEQ. The CDR3 DNA follows: TGTGCCAGCAGCCCCGGGGTAGCGGGGGGGCCCGGCACAGATACGCAGTATTTT. Its translation is CASSPGVAGGPGTDTQYF.

This chain connects TRBV5-1 to TRBJ1-1, with 9 bases matching TRBD1. Trimming cost V 2 bases and J 6 bases; bases outside gene matches: 5. Germline CDR1 SGHRS, CDR2 YFSETQ. The CDR3 runs 14 residues. DNA of the CDR3: TGCGCCAGCAGCTTCCGGACAGGGGTCCCTGAAGCTTTCTTT. It encodes CASSFRTGVPEAFF.

The rearrangement uses TRBV5-6 and TRBJ2-7; weak D call: TRBD2 (5 bases). Germline values: CDR1 SGHDT, CDR2 YYEEEE. Trimming cost V 5 bases and J 0 bases, with 9 bases left between them. CDR3 length: 13 amino acids. CDR3 nucleotide sequence: TGTGCCAGCAGGGACTCCGGCTCCTACGAGCAGTACTTC. This encodes CASRDSGSYEQYF.

The chain uses TRBV5-4 and TRBJ1-2; the match to TRBD1 covers 9 bases. The CDR3 loop spans 16 amino acids. The germline V gene has CDR1 SGHNT and CDR2 YYREEE (reference sequence). Germline trimming cut 0 bases from V and 7 bases from J; bases unmatched to any gene: 10. As DNA, the CDR3 is TGTGCCAGCAGCTTGGGGAGGGGACAGGGTGACGGTGGCTACACCTTC. Its protein is CASSLGRGQGDGGYTF.

The chain couples TRBV14 to TRBJ1-2, with 10 bases that match TRBD1. Trimming removed 3 bases from V and 8 bases from J; junction bases left unmatched: 0. The CDR3 totals 12 residues. The V gene's germline CDR1 is SGHDN and CDR2 FVKESK. This chain's CDR3 is CASSQGQGGYTF. CDR3 DNA: TGTGCCAGCAGCCAGGGACAGGGGGGCTACACCTTC.

The chain joins TRBV29-1 to TRBJ2-3; TRBD1 might be the D (6 bases). The CDR3 length is 14 residues. Germline assignment: CDR1 SQVTM and CDR2 ANQGSEA. V lost 4 bases and J 0 bases, leaving 11 bases between the germline ends. The CDR3 DNA reads as TGCAGCGTTGTACAGGGCCCTAGCACAGATACGCAGTATTTT. Protein sequence: CSVVQGPSTDTQYF.

The genes are TRBV5-1 and TRBJ2-7, with 7 bases identical to TRBD1. This CDR3 contains 14 residues. Trimming at V came to 4 bases and at J to 6 bases, leaving 10 bases not matched to a gene. Germline V gene data show CDR1 as SGHRS and CDR2 as YFSETQ. The CDR3 reads CASSPGTALGEQYF. Written as DNA, the CDR3 is TGCGCCAGCAGCCCTGGGACAGCTCTTGGCGAGCAGTACTTC.

The chain uses TRBV25-1 and TRBJ2-3, with TRBD2 matching 7 bases. The germline gives CDR1 MGHDK, CDR2 SYGVNS. The CDR3 consists of 14 residues. V trimming: 3 bases; J trimming: 5 bases; junction bases outside the gene matches: 5. The CDR3 sequence is CASSEARGVDTQYF. As DNA, the CDR3 is TGTGCCAGCAGTGAGGCACGGGGGGTAGATACGCAGTATTTT.

The CDR3 spells CASGLSTQGDNQPQHF. In nucleotides, the CDR3 is TGTGCTAGTGGTTTGTCAACACAGGGGGACAATCAGCCCCAGCATTTT. The J gene is TRBJ1-5, the V gene TRBV12-5; TRBD1 matches 8 bases. The J segment lost 3 bases and the V segment lost 2 bases, leaving 6 bases of the junction unmatched. The V gene's germline CDR1 is LGHNT and CDR2 FRNRAP. This CDR3 region has 16 residues.

The V call is TRBV28, the J call TRBJ2-1, with TRBD2 as a possible D gene (5 bases). The CDR3 runs to 14 residues. Germline CDR1 MDHEN, CDR2 SYDVKM. V lost 3 bases, J lost 2 bases, and 8 bases lay in between. CDR3 sequence reads: CASSFAGTYNEQFF. In nucleotides, the CDR3 is TGTGCCAGCAGTTTTGCGGGCACCTACAATGAGCAGTTCTTC.